The rows below give T cell receptor beta chains drawn from one sample of a study of shared clonotypes between healthy human individuals. TCRdb's copy holds only in-frame clones and misses some; the assay was immunoSEQ multiplex PCR. The data contain roughly 850,000 clones, 95% to 97% of them singletons. The sample was naive CD8+ T cells sorted from blood. Receptors originate from a man aged 25 to 40 in good health. The CDR3 runs from the conserved cysteine through the conserved F or W. D genes are given only for firm matches. Size is omitted from some rows. Given values are once, few, many or a class for expanded clones.

d_call j_call clone_size v_call cdr3_aa cdr3_nt
. TRBJ2-7 . TRBV9 CASSVGSGFPYEQYF TGTGCCAGCAGCGTAGGATCGGGCTTTCCTTACGAGCAGTACTTC
TRBD2 TRBJ2-2 . TRBV9 CASSAPLAGGNTGELFF TGTGCCAGCAGCGCCCCTCTAGCGGGAGGGAACACCGGGGAGCTGTTTTTT
. TRBJ2-2 . TRBV5-4 CASSPPGRQAGELFF TGTGCCAGCAGCCCCCCGGGGAGACAGGCCGGGGAGCTGTTTTTT
. TRBJ1-5 . TRBV4-1 CASSQEEGSYQPQHF TGCGCCAGCAGCCAAGAAGAGGGGTCGTATCAGCCCCAGCATTTT
. TRBJ1-2 . TRBV6-5 CASSYAGRTNYGYTF TGTGCCAGCAGTTACGCGGGCAGAACTAACTATGGCTACACCTTC
. TRBJ2-1 . TRBV10-1 CASSEGRESGYNEQFF TGCGCCAGCAGTGAGGGCCGGGAGTCAGGGTACAATGAGCAGTTCTTC
. TRBJ2-7 . TRBV5-1 CASSLVPHEQYF TGCGCCAGCAGCTTGGTCCCCCACGAGCAGTACTTC
. TRBJ2-7 once TRBV5-5 CASSVADGPEQYF TGTGCCAGCAGCGTAGCTGATGGACCCGAGCAGTACTTC
. TRBJ2-2 . TRBV29-1 CSATDSTGELFF TGCAGCGCAACCGACAGCACCGGGGAGCTGTTTTTT
. TRBJ2-7 . TRBV7-8 CASSLAGSSYEQYF TGTGCCAGCAGCTTAGCGGGGAGCTCCTACGAGCAGTACTTC
. TRBJ2-5 . TRBV10-3 CAISERGEETQYF TGTGCCATCAGTGAGAGGGGGGAAGAGACCCAGTACTTC
TRBD1 TRBJ2-1 . TRBV7-6 CASSSYQRQGEQFF TGTGCCAGCAGCTCCTATCAAAGACAGGGTGAGCAGTTCTTC
. TRBJ1-3 . TRBV9 CASSGRQTGLASTIYF TGTGCCAGCAGCGGCCGACAGACGGGCCTGGCGAGCACCATATATTTT
. TRBJ2-7 . TRBV7-9 CASSPGLPEQYF TGTGCCAGCAGCCCCGGACTGCCCGAGCAGTACTTC
TRBD1 TRBJ2-5 once TRBV28 CASSLWQGAHRETQYF TGTGCCAGCAGTTTATGGCAGGGGGCGCATCGGGAGACCCAGTACTTC
. TRBJ2-5 . TRBV13 CASSSRGGETQYF TGTGCCAGCAGCTCCAGGGGTGGCGAGACCCAGTACTTC
TRBD2 TRBJ2-7 . TRBV29-1 CSVGVAGLEDEQYF TGCAGCGTTGGCGTAGCGGGACTAGAGGACGAGCAGTACTTC
TRBD2 TRBJ2-1 . TRBV4-3 CASSQDLTGTRDYNEQFF TGCGCCAGCAGCCAAGACCTTACCGGGACTAGAGACTACAATGAGCAGTTCTTC
TRBD2 TRBJ2-7 . TRBV6-1 CASSLLAPYEQYF TGTGCCAGCAGCCTACTAGCGCCCTACGAGCAGTACTTC
. TRBJ2-7 once TRBV4-1 CASSLVQRGDYEQYF TGCGCCAGCAGCCTCGTCCAAAGGGGCGACTACGAGCAGTACTTC
. TRBJ1-1 . TRBV5-1 CASSFAPPSEAFF TGCGCCAGCAGCTTCGCGCCTCCGAGCGAAGCTTTCTTT
. TRBJ2-1 . TRBV7-6 CASSLAPGATGYNEQFF TGTGCCAGCAGCTTAGCCCCCGGGGCAACTGGCTACAATGAGCAGTTCTTC
. TRBJ2-7 once TRBV11-2 CASALVSYEQYF TGTGCCAGCGCCCTCGTGAGCTACGAGCAGTACTTC
TRBD1 TRBJ1-1 . TRBV11-2 CASSFYRTRGLDTEAFF TGTGCCAGCAGCTTTTACCGCACTAGGGGGCTGGACACTGAAGCTTTCTTT
TRBD1 TRBJ2-7 . TRBV9 CASSSEGQHGDEQYF TGTGCCAGCAGCTCCGAGGGACAGCACGGGGACGAGCAGTACTTC
TRBD2 TRBJ2-7 . TRBV28 CASTGLTYEQYF TGTGCCAGCACGGGACTAACCTACGAGCAGTACTTC
TRBD2 TRBJ2-7 once TRBV5-1 CASSPGLLHGEQYF TGCGCCAGCAGCCCGGGACTACTCCACGGCGAGCAGTACTTC
. TRBJ2-3 . TRBV13 CASSLGGPTDTQYF TGTGCCAGCAGCTTGGGCGGGCCCACAGATACGCAGTATTTT
TRBD1 TRBJ1-1 . TRBV11-2 CASSTRTGGFGEAFF TGTGCCAGCAGCACGAGGACAGGGGGCTTTGGTGAAGCTTTCTTT
TRBD2 TRBJ2-1 . TRBV6-5 CASSYSSGSGNEQFF TGTGCCAGCAGTTACTCGAGCGGGAGCGGAAATGAGCAGTTCTTC
. TRBJ2-5 . TRBV14 CASSPWGRETQYF TGTGCCAGCAGCCCCTGGGGTCGAGAGACCCAGTACTTC
TRBD2 TRBJ2-1 few TRBV2 CASSAGLAGYNEQFF TGTGCCAGCAGTGCGGGACTAGCGGGCTACAATGAGCAGTTCTTC
. TRBJ2-3 few TRBV7-9 CASAGEWGTDTQYF TGTGCCAGCGCAGGGGAATGGGGCACAGATACGCAGTATTTT
. TRBJ2-7 once TRBV13 CASSLVWFEQYF TGTGCCAGCAGCTTAGTTTGGTTCGAGCAGTACTTC
TRBD1 TRBJ1-2 . TRBV27 CASRPTGYYGYTF TGTGCCAGCAGACCGACAGGGTACTATGGCTACACCTTC
. TRBJ2-2 . TRBV29-1 CSVLGRGKVPGELFF TGCAGCGTTCTCGGCAGGGGTAAGGTCCCCGGGGAGCTGTTTTTT
TRBD1 TRBJ1-2 . TRBV6-5 CASSYSLPGGYGYTF TGTGCCAGCAGTTACTCCCTCCCAGGGGGCTATGGCTACACCTTC
. TRBJ2-2 . TRBV28 CASSSSSANTGELFF TGTGCCAGCAGTTCGTCTAGCGCGAACACCGGGGAGCTGTTTTTT
. TRBJ2-7 . TRBV29-1 CSVGTVSSYEQYF TGCAGCGTTGGGACAGTTAGCTCCTACGAGCAGTACTTC